The 29 T cell receptor beta chains reported below all come from one sample, sequenced in a study of blood T cell repertoires in COVID-19. Using immunoSEQ multiplex PCR, the repertoire was profiled, and TCRdb retains in-frame clones only, with some absent. The repertoire holds 100,000 or so clones, with under 75% as singletons. Sequencing was done on a sample of peripheral blood. The receptors were gathered from an elderly man with acute or convalescent COVID-19.

DNA of the CDR3: TGTGCCAGCAGCAAGGGCTACAGTAGGAGGGGCTCCTACAATGAGCAGTTCTTC. Translation: CASSKGYSRRGSYNEQFF. The chain recombines TRBV5-4 with TRBJ2-1, with D perhaps TRBD2 (6 bases). CDR3 size: 18 residues. Germline values: CDR1 SGHNT, CDR2 YYREEE (reference sequence). Trimming removed 4 bases from V and 0 bases from J, with 20 bases in between.

The chain has TRBV28 and TRBJ2-1; D remains unclear. The CDR3 covers 12 residues. The V and J ends lost 8 bases and 4 bases respectively, with 9 bases between them. From germline, CDR1 is MDHEN and CDR2 SYDVKM. The CDR3 loop is CASGKRYNEQFF. CDR3 nucleotide sequence: TGTGCCAGCGGCAAGAGGTACAATGAGCAGTTCTTC.

V and J are TRBV29-1 and TRBJ1-1; a weak D match, TRBD1 (5 bases). Germline CDR1 and CDR2: SQVTM and ANQGSEA. The V end was cut by 5 bases, the J end by 0 bases, with 10 bases between. The CDR3 length is 13 residues. CDR3 protein: CSVRGGMNTEAFF. The CDR3, as DNA: TGCAGCGTTAGGGGTGGGATGAACACTGAAGCTTTCTTT.

This clone showed up just once. The V gene is TRBV25-1, the J gene TRBJ2-5, with a tentative D call TRBD1 (6 bases). The V end lost 3 bases, the J end lost 4 bases, and 15 bases lay between the germline ends. Germline-derived CDR1 and CDR2 are MGHDK and SYGVNS. CDR3 length equals 15 residues. The CDR3 coding sequence is TGTGCCAGCAGTGACTGGCTAGGGGGAACAGAGACCCAGTACTTC. Encoded protein: CASSDWLGGTETQYF.

The J gene is TRBJ2-3, the V gene TRBV7-2; tentative D call: TRBD2 (5 bases). Trimming took 3 bases from V and 1 from J, leaving 11 bases between them. This CDR3 region has 15 residues. The V gene's germline CDR1 is SGHTA and CDR2 FQGNSA. The CDR3 DNA reads as TGTGCCAGCAGCTTGAGACGGGGTCGCACAGATACGCAGTATTTT. The encoded protein is CASSLRRGRTDTQYF.

There are a few counts of this clone. The rearrangement links TRBV11-2 to TRBJ2-3; D unclear. With 1 base removed from V and 6 bases from J, the gap between germline ends came to 11 bases. The CDR3 covers 14 residues. The V gene's germline CDR1 is SGHAT and CDR2 FQNNGV. The CDR3 spells CASSLVSLSDTQYF. The CDR3 DNA sequence: TGTGCCAGCAGCTTAGTGTCCCTTTCGGATACGCAGTATTTT.

V is TRBV11-2 and J is TRBJ1-1, with 7 bases aligning to TRBD1. Trimming removed 5 bases from V and 7 bases from J; junction bases left unmatched: 4. The CDR3 loop spans 12 amino acids. Germline lookup yields CDR1 SGHAT and CDR2 FQNNGV. Written as DNA, the CDR3 is TGTGCCAGCAGCCCGGACAGGAATGAAGCTTTCTTT. Its translation: CASSPDRNEAFF.

This chain joins TRBV18 and TRBJ2-7; TRBD2 matches at 8 bases. The CDR3 sequence is 14 residues long. V was pared by 2 bases and J by 6 bases, with 6 bases of the junction left unmatched. Germline V gene sequence: CDR1 KGHSH, CDR2 LQKENI. The CDR3 spells CASSPGLTSAEQYF. The CDR3 region has the DNA TGTGCCAGCTCACCAGGGTTGACTAGCGCCGAGCAGTACTTC.

The V call is TRBV27, the J call TRBJ2-2, with 11 positions matching TRBD2. Germline-derived CDR1 and CDR2 are MNHEY and SMNVEV (reference sequence). Losses at the gene ends were 5 bases for V and 5 bases for J; bases not matched to a gene: 13. This CDR3 is built from 18 residues. The CDR3 is CASSLQVAGGPRTGELFF. In DNA, the CDR3 is TGTGCCAGCAGTCTACAGGTAGCGGGAGGGCCGAGGACCGGGGAGCTGTTTTTT.

The rearrangement uses TRBV29-1 and TRBJ2-1, with D unclear. V lost 6 bases and J lost 2, with 14 bases in between. The CDR3 totals 14 residues. Germline CDR1 is SQVTM and CDR2 is ANQGSEA. The CDR3 bases are TGCAGCGTCCTGAGCCCCCTTACCTACAATGAGCAGTTCTTC. It is translated as CSVLSPLTYNEQFF.

The table lists this clone with a few counts. The rearrangement links TRBV15 to TRBJ2-7; tentatively, D is TRBD1 (6 bases). Trimming removed 0 bases from V and 2 bases from J, with 11 bases in between. The CDR3 is made up of 15 amino acids. Germline assignment: CDR1 LNHNV and CDR2 YYDKDF (reference sequence). The DNA for the CDR3 is TGTGCCACCAGCAGAGATGGTCAGGGGACCTACGAGCAGTACTTC. Translating it yields CATSRDGQGTYEQYF.

The chain is built from TRBV5-1 and TRBJ2-7, with TRBD2 identical over 7 bases. The J segment lost 1 base and the V segment lost 0 bases, leaving 7 bases of the junction unmatched. The CDR3 covers 16 residues. CDR1 and CDR2 from the germline V gene are SGHRS and YFSETQ. CDR3 DNA: TGCGCCAGCAGCTTGGCCCCTGGGGGAGGGTCCTACGAGCAGTACTTC. It specifies CASSLAPGGGSYEQYF.

This chain connects TRBV27 to TRBJ2-3; 7 nucleotides agree with TRBD2. With 3 bases clipped from V and 5 bases from J, the junction kept 11 bases outside the gene matches. Germline lookup yields CDR1 MNHEY and CDR2 SMNVEV (reference sequence). The CDR3 consists of 16 residues. CDR3 in amino acids: CASSFPLGGGIDTQYF. The CDR3 nucleotides are TGTGCCAGCAGTTTTCCTCTTGGGGGAGGGATAGATACGCAGTATTTT.

The chain uses TRBV29-1 and TRBJ1-1, with unresolved D. CDR1 and CDR2 from the germline V gene are SQVTM and ANQGSEA. V dropped 4 bases and J dropped 7 bases, with 10 bases sitting between them. The CDR3 contains 11 residues. CDR3 in DNA: TGCAGCGTTGTAGTGGGCATTGAAGCTTTCTTT. Its protein product is CSVVVGIEAFF.

J is TRBJ2-3 and V is TRBV14, with D possibly matching TRBD2 (6 bases). Germline V gene lookup returns CDR1 SGHDN and CDR2 FVKESK. The V end lost 4 bases, the J end lost 1 base, and 6 bases lay between the germline ends. The CDR3 has 13 amino acids. CDR3 protein: CASSPSGTDTQYF. CDR3 sequence (DNA): TGTGCCAGCAGCCCTAGCGGCACAGATACGCAGTATTTT.

V gene TRBV30 combines with J gene TRBJ2-2; 9 bases fit TRBD1. The CDR3 contains 16 residues. CDR1 GTSNPN and CDR2 SVGIG come from the germline V gene (reference sequence). With V trimmed by 1 base and J by 5 bases, 8 bases remained unmatched. DNA of the CDR3: TGTGCCTGGAGTGCCACAGGGGGCGCAAATACCGGGGAGCTGTTTTTT. This encodes CAWSATGGANTGELFF.

The chain uses TRBV4-1 and TRBJ1-1, with 11 bases lining up with TRBD1. The V gene's germline CDR1 is MGHRA and CDR2 YSYEKL. The trim removed 1 base at V and 0 bases at J, leaving 10 bases unmatched. The CDR3 runs to 19 residues. This CDR3 reads CASSQVRGDRGFMNTEAFF. The CDR3 nucleotides are TGCGCCAGCAGCCAAGTACGAGGGGACAGGGGGTTTATGAACACTGAAGCTTTCTTT.

This clone was recorded at least ten times. The chain is built from TRBV15 and TRBJ1-3; tentatively, D is TRBD1 (6 bases). From germline, CDR1 is LNHNV and CDR2 YYDKDF (reference sequence). CDR3 size: 16 residues. V was shortened by 5 bases and J by 4 bases, with 18 bases between the two germline ends. Here the CDR3 DNA reads TGTGCCACCAGCTCTTCCCGGACAGTCATCGGAAACACCATATATTTT. This translates into CATSSSRTVIGNTIYF.

This rearrangement joins TRBV19 to TRBJ2-3; D unresolved. This CDR3 spans 12 amino acids. The V and J ends lost 0 bases and 5 bases respectively, with 3 bases between them. Germline V gives CDR1 LNHDA, CDR2 SQIVND (reference sequence). The DNA for the CDR3 is TGTGCCAGTAGTATAGATCAAGATACGCAGTATTTT. Amino acids: CASSIDQDTQYF.

This rearrangement joins TRBV12-3 or TRBV12-4 to TRBJ2-1, with TRBD2 matching over 7 bases. The V segment lost 5 bases and the J segment 13 bases; nucleotides outside the gene matches: 11. The CDR3 length is 13 residues. In DNA, the CDR3 is TGTGCCAGCAGTACGGTGGGCGGGAGTCCCCAGTTCTTC. It yields the protein CASSTVGGSPQFF.

This clone occurred a few times. The chain couples TRBV2 to TRBJ2-7; 7 positions match TRBD2. This CDR3 region has 13 residues. Trimming cost V 7 bases and J 2 bases; bases outside gene matches: 5. Germline V gene lookup returns CDR1 SNHLY and CDR2 FYNNEI. CDR3 coding DNA: TGTGCCAGCAAGCGGGACCAAACCTACGAGCAGTACTTC. This sequence encodes CASKRDQTYEQYF.

The chain couples TRBV12-3 or TRBV12-4 to TRBJ2-1; D not resolved. The V gene lost 6 bases and the J gene lost 0 bases, with 6 bases spanning the gap. This CDR3 has 13 residues. CDR3 in DNA: TGTGCCAGCAGCCCTAGCTCCTACAATGAGCAGTTCTTC. The encoded protein is CASSPSSYNEQFF.

This clone was picked up one time. The CDR3 sequence: CASSLEQGSNYGYTF. The CDR3 DNA sequence: TGTGCCAGCAGCTTAGAACAGGGATCTAACTATGGCTACACCTTC. This rearrangement joins TRBV7-2 to TRBJ1-2; D might be TRBD1 (6 bases). The CDR3 is 15 amino acids. Trimming removed 1 base at V and 0 bases at J, with 9 bases between. The germline V gene has CDR1 SGHTA and CDR2 FQGNSA.

This chain joins TRBV11-2 and TRBJ2-2; a possible D gene is TRBD2 (5 bases). The CDR3 extends over 15 amino acids. The V gene's germline CDR1 is SGHAT and CDR2 FQNNGV. Trimming stripped 0 bases from V and 3 bases from J, with 8 bases between. DNA of the CDR3: TGTGCCAGCAGCTTAGATCGAGGGCACACCGGGGAGCTGTTTTTT. It specifies CASSLDRGHTGELFF.

V usage is TRBV2 and J usage is TRBJ2-1, with D perhaps TRBD1 (6 bases). V was shortened by 3 bases and J by 10 bases, with 19 bases between the two germline ends. This CDR3 comprises 15 residues. Germline V lookup: CDR1 SNHLY, CDR2 FYNNEI. CDR3 residues: CASSEWAGETSEQFF. In DNA form, the CDR3 reads TGTGCCAGCAGTGAGTGGGCAGGGGAAACTTCCGAGCAGTTCTTC.

V gene TRBV4-3 combines with J gene TRBJ1-4; D is perhaps TRBD1 (6 bases). The CDR3 is 14 amino acids. V was pared by 2 bases and J by 8 bases, with 12 bases between. Germline values: CDR1 LGHNA, CDR2 YSLEER. CDR3 DNA: TGCGCCAGCAGCCAAAACAGGGTTGGAGAAAAACTGTTTTTT. Translating it yields CASSQNRVGEKLFF.

This chain connects TRBV10-3 to TRBJ1-1, with D possibly being TRBD1 (6 bases). Deletions cut 0 bases from V and 11 bases from J, with 10 bases between. CDR1 and CDR2 from the germline V gene are ENHRY and SYGVKD. The CDR3 spans 12 residues. In nucleotides, the CDR3 is TGTGCCATCAGTGAGTCCCGGGGGGCCGCTTTCTTT. As protein: CAISESRGAAFF.

This clone was seen a few times. V usage is TRBV19 and J usage is TRBJ2-2; 15 bases match TRBD2. J gave up 6 bases and V 0 bases, and 11 bases lay outside the gene matches. In germline, CDR1 is LNHDA, CDR2 SQIVND (reference sequence). CDR3 size: 20 residues. The CDR3 protein is CASSIEGLAGGLLLPGELFF. The DNA for the CDR3 is TGTGCCAGTAGTATAGAGGGACTAGCGGGAGGTCTACTTCTGCCCGGGGAGCTGTTTTTT.

This clone appeared once. This sequence joins TRBV4-2 and TRBJ2-1, with TRBD2 identical over 7 bases. This CDR3 has 16 residues. Germline lookup yields CDR1 LGHNA and CDR2 YNFKEQ. The trim removed 1 base at V and 3 bases at J, leaving 6 bases unmatched. CDR3 DNA sequence: TGTGCCAGCAGCCAAGTGTGGGCGGGAGACTACAATGAGCAGTTCTTC. Encoded protein: CASSQVWAGDYNEQFF.